This TCR beta chain was recovered during a study of blood T cell repertoires in COVID-19. At the level of the study: Sites across the United States, Italy and Spain contributed samples from acute and convalescent COVID-19. T cells, B-cell-depleted T cells, or PBMCs supplied cDNA or gDNA.

The V end lost 10 bases, the J end lost 4 bases, and 18 bases lay between the germline ends. CDR3 size: 14 residues. Germline values: CDR1 ENHRY, CDR2 SYGVKD. In the authors' methods: Amplification of reference gene primers was used by the study to estimate nucleated cell counts. Clones were sequenced by immunoSEQ multiplex PCR, and TCRdb holds only the in-frame ones, with some missing. The V and J calls and clone size are taken from that table; D and trimming were inferred from the DNA. The table has around 94,000 clones, about 85% seen once. The rearrangement links TRBV10-3 to TRBJ2-3, with a tentative D call TRBD2 (5 bases). Sequences were obtained from peripheral blood. This sequence originates from a man in his fifties with acute or convalescent COVID-19. CDR3 nucleotide sequence: TGTGCCACCTTTCGGGGAGCGGCACCAGATACGCAGTATTTT. It yields the protein CATFRGAAPDTQYF.